The 20 T cell receptor beta chains listed next were all sequenced from one sample in a study of T cell changes during pregnancy in multiple sclerosis. Generated by immunoSEQ multiplex PCR, the TCRdb table keeps only in-frame clones and is missing some. The sample lists tens of thousands of clones, 88% occurring once. The starting material was peripheral blood, obtained in the first trimester of pregnancy. These receptors were obtained from a female donor with multiple sclerosis, enrolled in a pregnancy study.

The rearrangement uses TRBV21-1 and TRBJ1-5; the listed D gene, TRBD1, was not tested against the DNA. TRBV21-1 is assigned pseudogene status. This CDR3 has 17 residues. DNA for the CDR3: TGTGCCAGCAGCAAAGTCGAGTTGGACAGGGACAATCAGCCCCAGCATTTT. This codes for CASSKVELDRDNQPQHF.

V and J are TRBV9 and TRBJ2-7, with D hard to call. The CDR3 length is 15 residues. Germline V gene lookup returns CDR1 SGDLS and CDR2 YYNGEE. Between the trimmed V and J ends, which lost 0 bases and 3 bases, there was a span of 13 bases. The CDR3 sequence: CASSVGREPIYEQYF. The CDR3 coding sequence is TGTGCCAGCAGCGTAGGTCGCGAACCGATCTACGAGCAGTACTTC.

V is TRBV5-1 and J is TRBJ2-3, with 8 nucleotides matching TRBD1. Germline trimming cut 3 bases from V and 4 bases from J; bases unmatched to any gene: 7. CDR1 SGHRS and CDR2 YFSETQ come from the germline V gene. This CDR3 is 15 amino acids long. The CDR3 DNA sequence: TGCGCCAGCAGCTCGACAGGGGTGAGGGCAGATACGCAGTATTTT. It specifies CASSSTGVRADTQYF.

This chain joins TRBV27 and TRBJ2-1, with D perhaps TRBD2 (6 bases). The CDR3 extends over 16 amino acids. The germline gives CDR1 MNHEY, CDR2 SMNVEV (reference sequence). Trimming left V 6 bases short and J 2 bases short, with 17 bases between. In nucleotides, the CDR3 is TGTGCCAGCAGCCTGCTCGCGCGGGGAACCTACAATGAGCAGTTCTTC. It translates to CASSLLARGTYNEQFF.

This clone was counted a single time. CDR3 sequence reads: CASSAQVPSSYNEQFF. The CDR3 nucleotides read TGTGCCAGCAGCGCCCAGGTCCCCAGCTCCTACAATGAGCAGTTCTTC. This chain connects TRBV9 to TRBJ2-1; unclear D gene. V lost 3 bases and J lost 0, with 13 bases in between. This CDR3 region has 16 residues. Germline CDR1 is SGDLS and CDR2 is YYNGEE.

The V gene is TRBV5-4, the J gene TRBJ2-1; D perhaps matches TRBD2 (7 bases). Germline V gene sequence: CDR1 SGHNT, CDR2 YYREEE (reference sequence). V shed 1 base and J shed 7 bases, with 15 bases lying between them. The CDR3 has 15 amino acids. The CDR3 reads CASSLRGEGRNEQFF. Here the CDR3 DNA reads TGTGCCAGCAGCTTGAGGGGGGAGGGCCGGAATGAGCAGTTCTTC.

J is TRBJ2-2 and V is TRBV2; TRBD1 agrees at 8 bases. The V and J ends lost 6 bases and 7 bases, in that order; junction bases with no gene match: 10. The germline CDR1 and CDR2 sequences are SNHLY and FYNNEI. This CDR3 is 15 amino acids long. CDR3 protein: CASRTSRGPSGELFF. CDR3 nucleotide sequence: TGTGCCAGCAGAACCAGCAGGGGGCCAAGCGGGGAGCTGTTTTTT.

The V and J genes are TRBV19 and TRBJ1-2; the match to TRBD1 covers 10 bases. CDR3 length: 17 residues. CDR1 and CDR2 (germline): LNHDA, SQIVND (reference sequence). Losses at the gene ends were 7 bases for V and 4 bases for J; bases not matched to a gene: 15. The CDR3 DNA reads TGTGCCAGTATCGAAGACAGGGGGCGAGATACCTCCTATGGCTACACCTTC. It codes for CASIEDRGRDTSYGYTF.

This chain uses TRBV27 with TRBJ1-4, with TRBD1 matching 8 bases. CDR1 and CDR2 from the germline V gene are MNHEY and SMNVEV (reference sequence). The V segment lost 5 bases and the J segment 6 bases; nucleotides outside the gene matches: 8. This CDR3 region has 15 residues. CDR3 nucleotide sequence: TGTGCCAGCAGTGCTCGACAGGGGTTGGATGAAAAACTGTTTTTT. Its translation: CASSARQGLDEKLFF.

The chain has TRBV7-9 and TRBJ2-5, with D perhaps matching TRBD2 (6 bases). V shed 3 bases and J shed 4 bases, with 15 bases lying between them. The CDR3 consists of 15 residues. Per germline, CDR1 SEHNR and CDR2 FQNEAQ (reference sequence). DNA of the CDR3: TGTGCCAGCAGCTTCACCGGGACTGCAGGAGAGACCCAGTACTTC. This translates into CASSFTGTAGETQYF.

V gene TRBV6-1 combines with J gene TRBJ1-5; possibly TRBD1 for D (5 bases). V lost 7 bases and J lost 7, with 17 bases in between. Germline lookup yields CDR1 MNHNS and CDR2 SASEGT. This CDR3 contains 14 residues. As DNA, the CDR3 is TGTGCCAGCACTAGTGCCAGGGTAGGGCAGCCCCAGCATTTT. The encoded protein is CASTSARVGQPQHF.

This clone was observed once. The rearrangement uses TRBV15 and TRBJ1-2; D is perhaps TRBD1 (5 bases). The germline gives CDR1 LNHNV, CDR2 YYDKDF (reference sequence). This CDR3 has 13 residues. V lost 0 bases and J 8 bases, leaving 10 bases between the germline ends. The CDR3 coding sequence is TGTGCCACCAGCAGAGAGGAAGGGGTCGGCTACACCTTC. It specifies CATSREEGVGYTF.

This clone showed up just once. V and J are TRBV21-1 and TRBJ2-1; whether TRBD2, the table's D call, matches the DNA was not checked. TRBV21-1 is a listed pseudogene. The CDR3 is 17 residues long. The CDR3, as DNA: TGTGCCAGCAGCAAGGCAATTGGGACTCAAACGGCAAATGAGCAGTTCTTC. Translating gives CASSKAIGTQTANEQFF.

The gene calls are TRBV10-2 and TRBJ2-7; 11 positions agree with TRBD2. J gave up 5 bases and V 4 bases, and 4 bases lay outside the gene matches. Germline-derived CDR1 and CDR2 are WSHSY and SAAADI. This CDR3 is built from 14 residues. The CDR3 sequence: CASSVAGGPHEQYF. The CDR3 DNA is TGCGCCAGCAGTGTAGCGGGAGGGCCCCACGAGCAGTACTTC.

The chain uses TRBV18 and TRBJ2-2; possibly TRBD1 for D (5 bases). The germline V gene encodes CDR1 KGHSH and CDR2 LQKENI. This CDR3 spans 14 amino acids. V was shortened by 5 bases and J by 5 bases, with 12 bases between the two germline ends. CDR3 region: CASSSTASTGELFF. The CDR3 bases are TGTGCCAGCTCATCGACAGCGAGTACCGGGGAGCTGTTTTTT.

This clone has just one count. The chain has TRBV11-2 and TRBJ2-7; D remains ambiguous. This CDR3 is 15 amino acids long. The germline V gene encodes CDR1 SGHAT and CDR2 FQNNGV. V shed 0 bases and J shed 2 bases, with 11 bases lying between them. This CDR3 is CASSLDYDSAYEQYF. The CDR3 nucleotides are TGTGCCAGCAGCTTAGACTACGACTCCGCCTACGAGCAGTACTTC.

The V and J genes are TRBV5-1 and TRBJ2-3; 7 bases fit TRBD1. Germline CDR1 and CDR2: SGHRS and YFSETQ. The V gene end was trimmed by 4 bases and the J gene end by 0 bases; junction bases not matched to a gene: 5. This CDR3 is built from 15 residues. DNA for the CDR3: TGCGCCAGCAGCCTCGGACAGGAGAGCACAGATACGCAGTATTTT. This translates into CASSLGQESTDTQYF.

The chain links TRBV18 to TRBJ2-3; weak D call: TRBD2 (7 bases). V lost 4 bases to trimming and J lost 2 bases, with 16 bases between them. CDR3 size: 16 residues. Germline V lookup: CDR1 KGHSH, CDR2 LQKENI. CDR3 coding DNA: TGTGCCAGCTCACTAATAACAGGGAGGGACACAGATACGCAGTATTTT. As protein: CASSLITGRDTDTQYF.

The chain combines TRBV6-4 with TRBJ2-1, with TRBD2 matching over 9 bases. CDR3 length equals 13 residues. Per germline, CDR1 MRHNA and CDR2 SNTAGT. V shed 2 bases and J 15 bases; nucleotides not matched to a gene: 8. CDR3 loop: CASSDGLAGRRFF. CDR3 sequence (DNA): TGTGCCAGCAGTGACGGTCTAGCGGGGCGTCGGTTCTTC.

V and J are TRBV2 and TRBJ2-6; the D gene is possibly TRBD1 (5 bases). CDR3 length: 16 residues. The germline gives CDR1 SNHLY, CDR2 FYNNEI. V was clipped by 0 bases and J by 4 bases, with 10 bases between them. CDR3 nucleotides: TGTGCCAGCAGTGAAGCAAACAGGCGGGGGGCCAACGTCCTGACTTTC. It yields the protein CASSEANRRGANVLTF. Full variable domain (outside the CDR3, taken from reference TRBV2 and TRBJ2-6): EPEVTQTPSHQVTQMGQEVILRCVPISNHLYFYWYRQILGQKVEFLVSFYNNEISEKSEIFDDQFSVERPDGSNFTLKIRSTKLEDSAMYFCASSEANRRGANVLTFGAGSRLTVL.